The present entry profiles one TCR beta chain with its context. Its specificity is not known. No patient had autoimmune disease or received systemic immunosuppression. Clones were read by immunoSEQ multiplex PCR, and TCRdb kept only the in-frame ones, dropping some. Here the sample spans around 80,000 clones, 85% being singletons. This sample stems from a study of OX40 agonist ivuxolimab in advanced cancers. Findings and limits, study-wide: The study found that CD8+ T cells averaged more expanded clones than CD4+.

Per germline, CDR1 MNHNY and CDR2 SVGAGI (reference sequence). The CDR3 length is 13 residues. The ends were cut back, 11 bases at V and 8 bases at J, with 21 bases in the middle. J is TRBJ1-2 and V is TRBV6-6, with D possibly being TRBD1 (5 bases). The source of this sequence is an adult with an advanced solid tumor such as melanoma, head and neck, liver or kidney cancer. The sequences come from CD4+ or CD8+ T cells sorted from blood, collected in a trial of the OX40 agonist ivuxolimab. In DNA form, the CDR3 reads TGTGCCGTCCAGCCTTCAGGGCTTAGGGGCTACACCTTC. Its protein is CAVQPSGLRGYTF.